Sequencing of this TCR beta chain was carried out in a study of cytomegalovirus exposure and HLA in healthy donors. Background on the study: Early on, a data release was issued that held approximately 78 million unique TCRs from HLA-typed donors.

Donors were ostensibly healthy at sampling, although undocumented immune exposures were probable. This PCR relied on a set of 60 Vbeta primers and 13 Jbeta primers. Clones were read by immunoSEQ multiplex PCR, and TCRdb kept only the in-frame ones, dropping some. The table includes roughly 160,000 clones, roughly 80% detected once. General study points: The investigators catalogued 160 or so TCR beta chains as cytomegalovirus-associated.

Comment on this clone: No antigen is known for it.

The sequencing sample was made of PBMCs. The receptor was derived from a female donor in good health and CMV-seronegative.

The CDR3 here is CAWSGSGHEQFF. In nucleotides, the CDR3 is TGTGCCTGGAGTGGTAGCGGCCATGAGCAGTTCTTC. V is TRBV30 and J is TRBJ2-1, with a weak D call TRBD2 (6 bases). CDR1 is GTSNPN and CDR2 is SVGIG in the germline V gene (reference sequence). The CDR3 is 12 residues long. Trimming pared 1 base from V and 8 bases from J, leaving 9 bases between.